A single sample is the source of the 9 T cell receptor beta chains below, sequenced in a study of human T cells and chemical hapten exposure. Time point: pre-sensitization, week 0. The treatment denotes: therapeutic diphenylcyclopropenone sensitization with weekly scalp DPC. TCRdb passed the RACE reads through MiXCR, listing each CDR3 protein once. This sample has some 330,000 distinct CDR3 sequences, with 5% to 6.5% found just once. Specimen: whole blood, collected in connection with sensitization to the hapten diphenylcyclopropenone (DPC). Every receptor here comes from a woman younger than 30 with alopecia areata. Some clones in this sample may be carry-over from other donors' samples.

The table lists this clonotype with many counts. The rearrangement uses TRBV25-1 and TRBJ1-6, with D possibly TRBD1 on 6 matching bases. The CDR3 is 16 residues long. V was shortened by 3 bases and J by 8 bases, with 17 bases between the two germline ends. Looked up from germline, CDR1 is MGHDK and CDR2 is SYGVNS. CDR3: CASSDPTAAGDSPLHF. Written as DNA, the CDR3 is TGTGCCAGCAGTGATCCGACGGCGGCAGGGGATTCACCCCTCCACTTT.

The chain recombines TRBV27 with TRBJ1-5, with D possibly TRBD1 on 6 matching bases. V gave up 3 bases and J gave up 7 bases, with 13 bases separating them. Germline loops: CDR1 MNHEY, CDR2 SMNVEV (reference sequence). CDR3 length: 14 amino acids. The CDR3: CASSFRQEGQPQHF. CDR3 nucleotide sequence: TGTGCCAGCAGTTTCCGACAGGAGGGACAGCCCCAGCATTTT.

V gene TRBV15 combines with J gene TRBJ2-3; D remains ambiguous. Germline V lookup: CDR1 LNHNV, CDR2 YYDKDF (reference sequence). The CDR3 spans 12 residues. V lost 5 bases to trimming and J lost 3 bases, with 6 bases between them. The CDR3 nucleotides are TGTGCCACCAGCCCCGCGACAGATACGCAGTATTTT. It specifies CATSPATDTQYF.

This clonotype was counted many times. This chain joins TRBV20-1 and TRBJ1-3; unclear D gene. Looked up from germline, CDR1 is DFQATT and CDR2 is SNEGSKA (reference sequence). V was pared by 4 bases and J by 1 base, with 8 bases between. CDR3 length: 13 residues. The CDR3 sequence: CSANRQSGNTIYF. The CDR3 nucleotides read TGCAGTGCTAACCGGCAGTCTGGAAACACCATATATTTT.

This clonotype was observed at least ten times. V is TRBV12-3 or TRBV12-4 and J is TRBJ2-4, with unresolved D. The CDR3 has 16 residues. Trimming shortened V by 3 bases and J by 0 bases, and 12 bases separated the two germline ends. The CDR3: CASSLHRDLAKNIQYF. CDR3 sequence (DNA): TGTGCCAGCAGTTTGCACAGAGATCTAGCCAAAAACATTCAGTACTTC.

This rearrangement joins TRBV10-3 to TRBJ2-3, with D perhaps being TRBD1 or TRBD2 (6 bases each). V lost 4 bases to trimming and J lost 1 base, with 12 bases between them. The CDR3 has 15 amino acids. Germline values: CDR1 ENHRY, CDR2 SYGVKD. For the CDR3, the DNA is TGTGCCATCAGTGGAGGAGGGGGGCGCACAGATACGCAGTATTTT. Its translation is CAISGGGGRTDTQYF.

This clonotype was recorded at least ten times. The CDR3 DNA sequence: TGTGCCAGCAGCTTCGGGACTAGCGGGGGGGCCGAGGATACGCAGTATTTT. Amino acid sequence: CASSFGTSGGAEDTQYF. This chain uses TRBV7-2 with TRBJ2-3, with 16 bases matching TRBD2. CDR3 length: 17 amino acids. Germline assignment: CDR1 SGHTA and CDR2 FQGNSA. The V gene end was trimmed by 3 bases and the J gene end by 6 bases; junction bases not matched to a gene: 6.

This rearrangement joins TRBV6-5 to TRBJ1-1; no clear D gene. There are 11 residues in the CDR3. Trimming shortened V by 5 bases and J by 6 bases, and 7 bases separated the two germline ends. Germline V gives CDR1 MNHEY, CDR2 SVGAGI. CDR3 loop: CASSTAAEAFF. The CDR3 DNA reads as TGTGCCAGCAGTACTGCGGCTGAAGCTTTCTTT.

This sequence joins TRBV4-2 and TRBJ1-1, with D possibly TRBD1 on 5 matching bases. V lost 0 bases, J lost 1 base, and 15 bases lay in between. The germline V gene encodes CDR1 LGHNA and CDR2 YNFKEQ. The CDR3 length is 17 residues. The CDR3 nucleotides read TGTGCCAGCAGCCAAGATCCAGTTATGACAGCGAACACTGAAGCTTTCTTT. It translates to CASSQDPVMTANTEAFF.